Listed below are T cell receptor beta chains from one sample, sequenced in a study of early T cells in non-severe SARS-CoV-2 infection. TCRdb reprocessed the 5' RACE reads with MiXCR, giving one entry per CDR3 protein. Of some 61,000 distinct CDR3 sequences in the sample, approximately 10% are singletons; the top ten hold more than 3%. Sequencing used whole blood, obtained at baseline. The source is an adult who was a healthcare worker with PCR-confirmed SARS-CoV-2 infection or an uninfected control (not recorded which). CDR3s include the opening cysteine and the closing phenylalanine or tryptophan. D genes are given only for firm matches. Clone sizes are given selectively: once, few, many, or a class where the clone is expanded.

j_gene: TRBJ1-1; abundance: few; d_gene: -; v_gene: TRBV11-3; CDR3aa: CASSDGTPVGNTEAFF; CDR3nt: TGTGCCAGCAGCGACGGGACCCCGGTAGGGAACACTGAAGCTTTCTTT
j_gene: TRBJ2-7; abundance: few; d_gene: -; v_gene: TRBV7-2; CDR3aa: CASSLPARHYEQYF; CDR3nt: TGTGCCAGCAGCTTACCTGCAAGACACTACGAGCAGTACTTC
j_gene: TRBJ1-4; abundance: few; d_gene: -; v_gene: TRBV5-6; CDR3aa: CASSLDGHEKLFF; CDR3nt: TGTGCCAGCAGCTTGGACGGCCATGAAAAACTGTTTTTT
j_gene: TRBJ2-7; abundance: -; d_gene: -; v_gene: TRBV7-9; CDR3aa: CASIPKGGEQYF; CDR3nt: TGTGCCAGCATCCCGAAGGGGGGCGAGCAGTACTTC
j_gene: TRBJ2-1; abundance: -; d_gene: TRBD2; v_gene: TRBV7-6; CDR3aa: CASSSTGTRVNEQFF; CDR3nt: TGTGCCAGCAGTTCGACCGGGACTAGGGTCAATGAGCAGTTCTTC
j_gene: TRBJ1-6; abundance: few; d_gene: -; v_gene: TRBV20-1; CDR3aa: CSAGVRNSPLHF; CDR3nt: TGCAGTGCCGGGGTTCGGAATTCACCCCTCCACTTT
j_gene: TRBJ1-1; abundance: few; d_gene: -; v_gene: TRBV12-5; CDR3aa: CASEATDFNTEAFF; CDR3nt: TGTGCTAGTGAGGCGACAGACTTTAACACTGAAGCTTTCTTT
j_gene: TRBJ2-2; abundance: -; d_gene: -; v_gene: TRBV6-5; CDR3aa: CASSYWAAAGELFF; CDR3nt: TGTGCCAGCAGTTACTGGGCGGCAGCCGGGGAGCTGTTTTTT
j_gene: TRBJ2-7; abundance: few; d_gene: TRBD1; v_gene: TRBV12-3/TRBV12-4; CDR3aa: CASVRDRGWHEQYF; CDR3nt: TGTGCCAGCGTCCGGGACAGGGGTTGGCACGAGCAGTACTTC
j_gene: TRBJ2-5; abundance: many; d_gene: -; v_gene: TRBV2; CDR3aa: CASSDSASTVVETQYF; CDR3nt: TGTGCCAGCAGTGACTCGGCGTCAACGGTGGTCGAGACCCAGTACTTC
j_gene: TRBJ2-5; abundance: -; d_gene: -; v_gene: TRBV21-1; CDR3aa: CASSAPGIAEKQETQYF; CDR3nt: TGTGCCAGCAGCGCCCCGGGGATAGCGGAGAAGCAAGAGACCCAGTACTTC
j_gene: TRBJ2-7; abundance: many; d_gene: -; v_gene: TRBV6-1; CDR3aa: CASTTGRVYEQYF; CDR3nt: TGTGCCAGCACCACAGGGAGGGTCTACGAGCAGTACTTC
j_gene: TRBJ1-1; abundance: many; d_gene: -; v_gene: TRBV30; CDR3aa: CAWSRPLGSTAFF; CDR3nt: TGTGCCTGGAGTCGCCCTCTAGGGTCGACAGCTTTCTTT
j_gene: TRBJ2-2; abundance: -; d_gene: -; v_gene: TRBV18; CDR3aa: CASSTVSTGELFF; CDR3nt: TGTGCCAGCTCAACCGTTAGCACCGGGGAGCTGTTTTTT
j_gene: TRBJ1-4; abundance: few; d_gene: -; v_gene: TRBV7-8; CDR3aa: CASSMGAGREKLFF; CDR3nt: TGTGCCAGCAGCATGGGGGCAGGGAGGGAAAAACTGTTTTTT
j_gene: TRBJ2-1; abundance: few; d_gene: -; v_gene: TRBV18; CDR3aa: CASSPFGDVEQFF; CDR3nt: TGTGCCAGCTCACCGTTCGGGGACGTAGAGCAGTTCTTC